Below are 6 T cell receptor beta chains sequenced from a single sample in a study of T cells in Graves' hyperthyroidism and ophthalmopathy. RNA transcripts were the template for amplifying TCR beta CDR3 regions. The primer set for the first-round RT-PCR of the TCR CDR3 was HTBI. Each CDR3 protein gets one entry after TCRdb re-called the multiplex PCR reads with MiXCR. The table records 300,000 to 350,000 distinct CDR3 sequences, around a sixth of them present only once. Sequenced input: blood. These receptors originate from a man younger than 40 with Graves' hyperthyroidism.

In this sample, this clonotype turned up many times. The chain joins TRBV6-1 to TRBJ1-6; D remains unclear. The germline gives CDR1 MNHNS, CDR2 SASEGT. This CDR3 has 16 residues. The germline V and J ends were trimmed by 4 bases and 0 bases, with 10 bases remaining between them. CDR3 in amino acids: CASSVWISSYNSPLHF. The CDR3 DNA follows: TGTGCCAGCAGTGTTTGGATCAGCTCCTATAATTCACCCCTCCACTTT.

This clonotype appeared many times. The rearrangement uses TRBV5-1 and TRBJ2-7, with TRBD2 as a possible D gene (5 bases). V was trimmed by 7 bases and J by 5 bases, leaving 16 bases between them. CDR3 length: 13 amino acids. CDR1 and CDR2 from the germline V gene are SGHRS and YFSETQ. The CDR3 coding sequence is TGCGCCAGCTCTGAGGGCAGCCGTAACGAGCAGTACTTC. Protein sequence: CASSEGSRNEQYF.

In its sample, this clonotype was seen many times. This chain uses TRBV30 with TRBJ2-2, with a possible D match to TRBD1 (5 bases). This CDR3 is built from 13 residues. Germline V CDR1 and CDR2: GTSNPN, SVGIG (reference sequence). Trimming took off 5 bases at V and 7 bases at J, with 14 bases between the two ends. The CDR3 DNA follows: TGTGCCTGGGGAAGACAGTCCGGCGGGGAGCTGTTTTTT. Translation gives CAWGRQSGGELFF. Together with reference TRBV30 and TRBJ2-2, the CDR3 gives the full variable domain: SQTIHQWPATLVQPVGSPLSLECTVEGTSNPNLYWYRQAAGRGLQLLFYSVGIGQISSEVPQNLSASRPQDRQFILSSKKLLLSDSGFYLCAWGRQSGGELFFGEGSRLTVL.

Turning to this clonotype: A much more abundant neighbour one base away suggests this may be a read error. The chain employs TRBV28 and TRBJ1-3; D is unresolved. The CDR3 has 17 amino acids. V was cut by 5 bases and J by 2 bases, with 19 bases left in between. Germline V gives CDR1 MDHEN, CDR2 SYDVKM. The CDR3 DNA follows: TGTGCCAGCAGTCCCTTACCCGGGAGTCCCCCTGGAAACACCATATATTTT. Translation gives CASSPLPGSPPGNTIYF. Together with reference TRBV28 and TRBJ1-3, the CDR3 gives the full variable domain: DVKVTQSSRYLVKRTGEKVFLECVQDMDHENMFWYRQDPGLGLRLIYFSYDVKMKEKGDIPEGYSVSREKKERFSLILESASTNQTSMYLCASSPLPGSPPGNTIYFGEGSWLTVV.

Many counts were recorded for this clonotype. The rearrangement uses TRBV10-2 and TRBJ2-1; D is uncertain. This CDR3 is built from 14 residues. Germline V gene data show CDR1 as WSHSY and CDR2 as SAAADI. V lost 3 bases and J 1 base, leaving 7 bases between the germline ends. The CDR3 DNA reads TGCGCCAGCAGTGAAACGAATTCCTACAATGAGCAGTTCTTC. Its translation is CASSETNSYNEQFF.

This rearrangement joins TRBV12-3 or TRBV12-4 to TRBJ2-5; TRBD2 is a possible D gene (5 bases). CDR3 length: 14 amino acids. V was shortened by 5 bases and J by 7 bases, with 17 bases between the two germline ends. The CDR3 DNA reads as TGTGCCAGCAGTCCTTACTTCGACCGGGGGACCCAGTACTTC. This translates into CASSPYFDRGTQYF.